This TCR beta chain was found in a study of post-analysis software for immune sequencing data. As for the study in general: The courses of disease that were included comprised relapsing-remitting, secondary progressive and progressive-relapsing multiple sclerosis. General study findings and limits: When patients were compared with controls, about five TRBV segments were more frequent, TRBV5-6, TRBV5-1 and TRBV20-1 among them. Same-batch preparations were strongly co-clustered by F measure. Significantly lower normalized Chao1 diversity was found in patients with multiple sclerosis relative to controls.

The CDR3 has 17 amino acids. Trimming stripped 2 bases from V and 1 base from J, with 16 bases between. Germline CDR1 is SGHTA and CDR2 is FQGNSA. As concerns this clonotype: What it recognizes is unknown.

TCR beta libraries were prepared from cDNA with unique molecular identifiers. T cells numbering about 0.95 to 10 million gave rise to a few hundred thousand cDNA molecules. TCRdb recomputed calls from the PCR reads with MiXCR, one row per CDR3 protein. The sample consists of about 540,000 distinct CDR3 sequences, under 40% of them appearing once. Sequencing was performed on blood. This sequence originates from a girl aged 2-17 years with multiple sclerosis. This chain connects TRBV7-2 to TRBJ2-3; no firm D call. CDR3 protein: CASSLWPGSTGTDTQYF. The CDR3 DNA follows: TGTGCCAGCAGCTTATGGCCGGGTTCGACCGGCACAGATACGCAGTATTTT. The whole variable domain, filled in from reference TRBV7-2 and TRBJ2-3, reads GAGVSQSPSNKVTEKGKDVELRCDPISGHTALYWYRQSLGQGLEFLIYFQGNSAPDKSGLPSDRFSAERTGGSVSTLTIQRTQQEDSAVYLCASSLWPGSTGTDTQYFGPGTRLTVL.